This passage covers 13 T cell receptor beta chains from one sample sequenced in a study of shared clonotypes between healthy human individuals. TCRdb's copy holds only in-frame clones and misses some; the assay was immunoSEQ multiplex PCR. This table holds hundreds of thousands of clones, roughly 96% found once. Naive CD8 cells, CD45RO-negative and positively selected for CCR7, excluded terminally differentiated effector memory CD45RA+ cells. Sequenced material: naive CD8+ T cells sorted from blood. The receptors originated from a woman in her 30s in good health.

The chain employs TRBV28 and TRBJ2-7, with a possible D match to TRBD2 (7 bases). Germline CDR1 MDHEN, CDR2 SYDVKM. The CDR3 extends over 15 amino acids. V was trimmed by 6 bases and J by 3 bases, leaving 18 bases between them. CDR3 protein: CASRSERGQFYEQYF. The CDR3 bases are TGTGCCAGCAGGTCGGAGCGGGGACAATTCTACGAGCAGTACTTC.

The DNA for the CDR3 is TGTGCCAGCACGCTGACCTCGGGCTATGGCTACACCTTC. Translating gives CASTLTSGYGYTF. The chain is built from TRBV6-6 and TRBJ1-2; no reliable D call. V lost 7 bases to trimming and J lost 4 bases, with 13 bases between them. The CDR3 spans 13 residues. Germline assignment: CDR1 MNHNY and CDR2 SVGAGI (reference sequence).

This clone was seen just once. The chain links TRBV27 to TRBJ1-1; 8 nucleotides agree with TRBD1. The CDR3 contains 18 residues. The germline CDR1 and CDR2 sequences are MNHEY and SMNVEV (reference sequence). V was pared by 1 base and J by 3 bases, with 13 bases of the junction left unmatched. Here the CDR3 DNA reads TGTGCCAGCAGTTTATGTGGACAGGGCCCATGTAAGGACACTGAAGCTTTCTTT. This codes for CASSLCGQGPCKDTEAFF.

This clone showed up just once. The chain carries TRBV5-4 and TRBJ2-1, with 7 bases aligning to TRBD2. Trimming cost V 4 bases and J 6 bases; bases outside gene matches: 7. From germline, CDR1 is SGHNT and CDR2 YYREEE (reference sequence). The CDR3 runs 14 residues. The CDR3 reads CASSDSGRFNEQFF. CDR3 nucleotide sequence: TGTGCCAGCAGCGACTCCGGGAGGTTCAATGAGCAGTTCTTC.

The chain couples TRBV25-1 to TRBJ2-1; D is perhaps TRBD1 (5 bases). The CDR3 loop spans 13 amino acids. V lost 3 bases and J lost 5, with 8 bases in between. Germline V lookup: CDR1 MGHDK, CDR2 SYGVNS. CDR3 in amino acids: CASSDYRNNEQFF. The CDR3 coding sequence is TGTGCCAGCAGTGATTACAGGAACAATGAGCAGTTCTTC.

The chain is built from TRBV27 and TRBJ2-7, with D tentatively TRBD1 or TRBD2 (7 bases each). The germline CDR1 and CDR2 sequences are MNHEY and SMNVEV (reference sequence). V was trimmed by 4 bases and J by 1 base, leaving 17 bases between them. This CDR3 has 16 amino acids. CDR3 loop: CASSYKGGGKSYEQYF. The CDR3, as DNA: TGTGCCAGCAGTTACAAGGGAGGGGGCAAGTCCTACGAGCAGTACTTC.

V usage is TRBV2 and J usage is TRBJ1-1, with 11 bases fitting TRBD1. CDR1 is SNHLY and CDR2 is FYNNEI in the germline V gene. Unmatched junction bases numbered 17, after V lost 3 bases and J lost 5 bases. This CDR3 is built from 19 residues. The CDR3 DNA sequence: TGTGCCAGCAGTGAGAGTATTTTTGTGGGACAGGGGGTCCCAACTGAAGCTTTCTTT. This gives the protein CASSESIFVGQGVPTEAFF.

The chain employs TRBV18 and TRBJ2-7, with 7 bases lining up with TRBD1. With 3 bases clipped from V and 2 bases from J, the junction kept 4 bases outside the gene matches. CDR3 length: 14 amino acids. Germline-derived CDR1 and CDR2 are KGHSH and LQKENI. DNA for the CDR3: TGTGCCAGCTCACCGCAAGACAGGGCCTACGAGCAGTACTTC. It codes for CASSPQDRAYEQYF. Together with reference TRBV18 and TRBJ2-7, the CDR3 gives the full variable domain: NAGVMQNPRHLVRRRGQEARLRCSPMKGHSHVYWYRQLPEEGLKFMVYLQKENIIDESGMPKERFSAEFPKEGPSILRIQQVVRGDSAAYFCASSPQDRAYEQYFGPGTRLTVT.

The rearrangement joins TRBV27 to TRBJ1-4; the D is unclear. The germline gives CDR1 MNHEY, CDR2 SMNVEV (reference sequence). The CDR3 is made up of 12 amino acids. The ends were cut back, 6 bases at V and 8 bases at J, with 10 bases in the middle. The CDR3: CASSTRGEKLFF. The CDR3 DNA is TGTGCCAGCAGCACCAGAGGAGAAAAACTGTTTTTT.

This clone was seen once. The chain links TRBV30 to TRBJ2-1; D not resolved. V lost 0 bases to trimming and J lost 0 bases, with 12 bases between them. The CDR3 is 16 residues long. Germline CDR1 is GTSNPN and CDR2 is SVGIG (reference sequence). The DNA for the CDR3 is TGTGCCTGGAGTGTAATGGGCGCCAGCTCCTACAATGAGCAGTTCTTC. Its protein is CAWSVMGASSYNEQFF.

The chain carries TRBV7-6 and TRBJ2-7; 14 bases match TRBD2. The trim removed 5 bases at V and 0 bases at J, leaving 6 bases unmatched. The V gene's germline CDR1 is SGHVS and CDR2 FNYEAQ. The CDR3 runs to 17 residues. CDR3 sequence: CASSQGLAGGFSYEQYF. CDR3 in DNA: TGTGCCAGCAGCCAAGGACTAGCGGGAGGTTTCTCCTACGAGCAGTACTTC. Together with reference TRBV7-6 and TRBJ2-7, the CDR3 gives the full variable domain: GAGVSQSPRYKVTKRGQDVALRCDPISGHVSLYWYRQALGQGPEFLTYFNYEAQQDKSGLPNDRFSAERPEGSISTLTIQRTEQRDSAMYRCASSQGLAGGFSYEQYFGPGTRLTVT.

The rearrangement links TRBV2 to TRBJ2-7; D is unclear. Trimming shortened V by 7 bases and J by 0 bases, and 16 bases separated the two germline ends. Per the germline V gene, CDR1 is SNHLY and CDR2 is FYNNEI. The CDR3 has 15 residues. The CDR3 region has the DNA TGTGCCAGCAAAGCCAGCCGGTGGGGCTCCTACGAGCAGTACTTC. This translates into CASKASRWGSYEQYF.

V gene TRBV10-2 combines with J gene TRBJ2-7; D could derive from TRBD1 or TRBD2 (5 bases each). This CDR3 region has 13 residues. The germline V gene encodes CDR1 WSHSY and CDR2 SAAADI. V gave up 3 bases and J gave up 3 bases, with 9 bases separating them. The CDR3 protein is CASSDLGDYEQYF. The CDR3 DNA follows: TGCGCCAGCAGTGACTTGGGGGACTACGAGCAGTACTTC.